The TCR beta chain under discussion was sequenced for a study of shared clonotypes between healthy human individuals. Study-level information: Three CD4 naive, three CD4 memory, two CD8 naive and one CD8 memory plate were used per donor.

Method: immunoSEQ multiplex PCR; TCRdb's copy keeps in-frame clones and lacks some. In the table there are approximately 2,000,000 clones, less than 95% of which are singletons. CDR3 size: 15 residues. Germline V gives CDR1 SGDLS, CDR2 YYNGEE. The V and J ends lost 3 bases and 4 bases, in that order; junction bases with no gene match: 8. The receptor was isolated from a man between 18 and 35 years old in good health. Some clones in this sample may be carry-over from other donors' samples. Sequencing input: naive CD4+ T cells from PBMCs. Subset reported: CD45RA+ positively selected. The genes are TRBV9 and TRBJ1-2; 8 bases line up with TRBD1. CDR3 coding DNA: TGTGCCAGCAGCGATCAGACAGGGGTGGGCTATGGCTACACCTTC. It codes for CASSDQTGVGYGYTF. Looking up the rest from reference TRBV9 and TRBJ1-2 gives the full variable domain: DSGVTQTPKHLITATGQRVTLRCSPRSGDLSVYWYQQSLDQGLQFLIQYYNGEERAKGNILERFSAQQFPDLHSELNLSSLELGDSALYFCASSDQTGVGYGYTFGSGTRLTVV.